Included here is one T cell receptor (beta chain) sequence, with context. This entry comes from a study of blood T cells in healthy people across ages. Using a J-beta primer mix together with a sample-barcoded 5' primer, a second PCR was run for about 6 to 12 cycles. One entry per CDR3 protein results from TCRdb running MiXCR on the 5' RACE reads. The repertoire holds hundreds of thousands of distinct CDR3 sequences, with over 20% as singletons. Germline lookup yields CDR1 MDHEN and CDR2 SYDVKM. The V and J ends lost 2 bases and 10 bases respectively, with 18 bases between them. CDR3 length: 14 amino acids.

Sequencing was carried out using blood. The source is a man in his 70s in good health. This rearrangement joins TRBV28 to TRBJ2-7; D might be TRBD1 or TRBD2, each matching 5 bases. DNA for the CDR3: TGTGCCAGCAGTTTACCCAGGGACGGTCGAAAACAGTACTTC. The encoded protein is CASSLPRDGRKQYF. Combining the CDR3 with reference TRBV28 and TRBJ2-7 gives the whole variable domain DVKVTQSSRYLVKRTGEKVFLECVQDMDHENMFWYRQDPGLGLRLIYFSYDVKMKEKGDIPEGYSVSREKKERFSLILESASTNQTSMYLCASSLPRDGRKQYFGPGTRLTVT.